The clone carrying this T cell receptor (beta chain) was detected ten times or more. This sample is part of a study of T-cell memory formation after mild COVID-19. The junction had 9 bases not matched to a gene; V was cut back by 3 bases and J by 4 bases. Germline-derived CDR1 and CDR2 are KGHSH and LQKENI. The CDR3 extends over 17 amino acids. MiXCR, applied by TCRdb to the 5' RACE reads, yields one record per CDR3 protein. The sample lists about 560,000 distinct CDR3 sequences, approximately 15% occurring once. Material for sequencing was PBMCs or a T cell subset sorted from them (not recorded which). This sequence joins TRBV18 and TRBJ2-7; 13 bases are a match to TRBD2. The TCR originated in an adult woman who had mild COVID-19 (a few samples of this study predate the infection). Cell type and time point are not known. The CDR3 is CASSPPTSGGPSYEQYF. The CDR3 DNA follows: TGTGCCAGCTCACCCCCGACTAGCGGGGGGCCGTCGTACGAGCAGTACTTC.